This is a list of T cell receptor beta chains from one sample in a study of blood T cell dynamics during melanoma immunotherapy. Profiling relied on immunoSEQ multiplex PCR, and the TCRdb table lists in-frame clones only, not all of them. The table records approximately 16,000 clones, 90% to 95% of them present only once. The specimen was blood, collected from a patient treated with checkpoint blockade. The receptors here all came from a human donor with melanoma. The CDR3 runs from the conserved cysteine through the conserved F or W. The D gene is left open where the match is weak. Only part of the rows carry a size: once, few, many, or a class if the clone is expanded.

CDR3aa | CDR3nt | j_gene | d_gene | abundance | v_gene
CASSSRGRGQMRPGANVLTF | TGTGCCAGCAGCTCCAGGGGTAGGGGACAAATGAGACCTGGGGCCAACGTCCTGACTTTC | TRBJ2-6 | NA | NA | TRBV7-8
CASSEVPGEYF | TGTGCCAGCAGTGAAGTACCGGGGGAGTACTTC | TRBJ2-7 | NA | NA | TRBV6-1
CAWSALADKNYGYTF | TGTGCCTGGTCAGCGCTGGCAGATAAAAACTATGGCTACACCTTC | TRBJ1-2 | NA | NA | TRBV30
CASSLPPGTGGEKLFF | TGTGCCAGCAGCTTGCCGCCGGGGACAGGCGGAGAAAAACTGTTTTTT | TRBJ1-4 | TRBD1 | NA | TRBV5-6
CASSPNTEAFF | TGTGCCAGCAGTCCGAACACTGAAGCTTTCTTT | TRBJ1-1 | NA | NA | TRBV6-1
CASSRDFSGNTIYF | TGTGCCAGCAGTAGGGATTTCTCTGGAAACACCATATATTTT | TRBJ1-3 | NA | once | TRBV2
CASSPGGGAKGSYF | TGTGCCAGCAGCCCCGGTGGGGGGGCTAAGGGTTCGTACTTC | TRBJ2-5 | NA | NA | TRBV5-4
CASSLGTINRNYGYTF | TGTGCCAGCAGCCTCGGGACAATTAATAGGAACTATGGCTACACCTTC | TRBJ1-2 | NA | NA | TRBV7-9
CASSLLQSPPEQYF | TGCGCCAGCAGCTTGTTACAGTCTCCTCCCGAGCAGTACTTC | TRBJ2-7 | NA | NA | TRBV5-1
CSVDSGNTIYF | TGCAGCGTTGACTCTGGAAACACCATATATTTT | TRBJ1-3 | NA | NA | TRBV29-1
CASHRDGYTF | TGTGCCTCGCACCGGGATGGCTACACCTTC | TRBJ1-2 | NA | NA | TRBV30
CASSLAGGPYEQYF | TGTGCCAGCAGCTTAGCGGGAGGGCCGTACGAGCAGTACTTC | TRBJ2-7 | TRBD2 | NA | TRBV7-6
CASSSSGSFDEQYF | TGTGCCAGCAGCTCCAGCGGGAGTTTTGACGAGCAGTACTTC | TRBJ2-7 | TRBD2 | NA | TRBV5-6
CASSLLIGGPSGGYTF | TGTGCCAGCAGTTTATTGATCGGAGGGCCCTCGGGCGGCTACACCTTC | TRBJ1-2 | NA | few | TRBV28
CASSQVATQYF | TGTGCCAGCAGCCAAGTGGCTACGCAGTATTTT | TRBJ2-3 | NA | NA | TRBV14
CASSLWRNTIYF | TGTGCCAGCAGCTTATGGCGTAACACCATATATTTT | TRBJ1-3 | NA | NA | TRBV7-2
CASCRGAGEKLFF | TGTGCCAGCTGTCGGGGGGCGGGTGAAAAACTGTTTTTT | TRBJ1-4 | NA | NA | TRBV6-1
CASSGGLAGATEQYF | TGCGCCAGCAGTGGGGGACTAGCGGGGGCTACGGAGCAGTACTTC | TRBJ2-7 | TRBD2 | NA | TRBV10-1
CASSGDRVFNYGYTF | TGTGCCAGTAGTGGGGACAGGGTTTTTAACTATGGCTACACCTTC | TRBJ1-2 | TRBD1 | NA | TRBV19
CAGRRLTEAFF | TGTGCCGGCCGCAGGTTGACTGAAGCTTTCTTT | TRBJ1-1 | NA | NA | TRBV27
CASSLNRGDTIYF | TGTGCCAGCAGTTTAAACCGGGGGGACACCATATATTTT | TRBJ1-3 | NA | NA | TRBV27
CASSGTGPPGELFF | TGTGCCAGCAGCGGGACAGGCCCACCCGGGGAGCTGTTTTTT | TRBJ2-2 | TRBD1 | NA | TRBV2
CASSRLAGHEQYF | TGTGCCAGCAGTCGACTAGCGGGGCACGAGCAGTACTTC | TRBJ2-7 | TRBD2 | NA | TRBV28
CASSRTGRGNEKLFF | TGTGCCAGCAGTCGAACAGGGCGCGGTAATGAAAAACTGTTTTTT | TRBJ1-4 | NA | NA | TRBV11-2
CASSVGLASLRVHNEQFF | TGTGCCAGCAGCGTAGGCCTGGCTAGCTTAAGGGTCCACAATGAGCAGTTCTTC | TRBJ2-1 | NA | NA | TRBV9
CASSLRAGNTIYF | TGTGCCAGCAGCTTAAGGGCCGGAAACACCATATATTTT | TRBJ1-3 | NA | NA | TRBV13
CASSYGDRGSGYTF | TGTGCCAGCAGTTATGGAGACAGGGGGTCTGGCTACACCTTC | TRBJ1-2 | TRBD1 | NA | TRBV6-5
CASSPRRTNEQYF | TGTGCCAGCAGCCCACGGAGGACCAACGAGCAGTACTTC | TRBJ2-7 | NA | NA | TRBV11-3
CATSLGRQGEAFF | TGTGCCACCTCACTGGGGAGACAGGGTGAAGCTTTCTTT | TRBJ1-1 | TRBD1 | NA | TRBV11-2
CASSVVASSIGELFF | TGTGCCAGCAGCGTAGTGGCTAGCTCCATCGGGGAGCTGTTTTTT | TRBJ2-2 | NA | NA | TRBV9
CASSILRPSGNTIYF | TGTGCCAGCAGCATCCTTCGGCCGTCGGGAAACACCATATATTTT | TRBJ1-3 | NA | few | TRBV5-5
CASSKTTGTGGYEQYF | TGTGCCAGCTCAAAGACGACTGGGACAGGGGGCTACGAGCAGTACTTC | TRBJ2-7 | TRBD1 | NA | TRBV18
CASSDGNSGNTIYF | TGTGCCAGCAGTGACGGTAACTCTGGAAACACCATATATTTT | TRBJ1-3 | NA | medium-sized | TRBV6-1
CASSLSGRNTEAFF | TGTGCCAGCAGTTTATCAGGGCGGAACACTGAAGCTTTCTTT | TRBJ1-1 | NA | NA | TRBV28
CASSENRGTEAFF | TGTGCCAGCAGTGAAAATAGGGGCACTGAAGCTTTCTTT | TRBJ1-1 | NA | NA | TRBV25-1
CASSGQGINGEAFF | TGTGCCAGCTCTGGACAGGGAATTAATGGTGAAGCTTTCTTT | TRBJ1-1 | TRBD1 | NA | TRBV18
CASSLMGSGNTIYF | TGTGCCAGCAGCTTAATGGGCTCTGGAAACACCATATATTTT | TRBJ1-3 | NA | NA | TRBV7-2
CASSLEYQTGELFF | TGTGCCAGCAGCTTAGAGTATCAAACCGGGGAGCTGTTTTTT | TRBJ2-2 | NA | NA | TRBV7-8
CASSIVPGGDGYTF | TGTGCCAGTAGTATAGTCCCAGGGGGGGATGGCTACACCTTC | TRBJ1-2 | TRBD1 | NA | TRBV19
CASSAGQGHTEAFF | TGTGCCAGCAGCGCCGGACAGGGGCACACTGAAGCTTTCTTT | TRBJ1-1 | TRBD1 | NA | TRBV7-2
CASSLRRQGGSGANVLTF | TGTGCCAGCAGCCTGAGAAGACAGGGCGGCTCTGGGGCCAACGTCCTGACTTTC | TRBJ2-6 | TRBD1 | NA | TRBV11-1
CASSADSGGAGETQYF | TGTGCCAGCAGCGCGGATAGCGGGGGGGCTGGGGAGACCCAGTACTTC | TRBJ2-5 | TRBD2 | NA | TRBV5-6
CASSLSQTAGYEQYF | TGTGCCAGCAGCTTATCGCAGACAGCTGGCTACGAGCAGTACTTC | TRBJ2-7 | NA | NA | TRBV7-9
CASSSIYEQYF | TGTGCCAGCAGTTCAATCTACGAGCAGTACTTC | TRBJ2-7 | NA | NA | TRBV6-5
CASSEELAGVTDTQYF | TGTGCCAGCAGTGAAGAACTAGCGGGAGTCACAGATACGCAGTATTTT | TRBJ2-3 | TRBD2 | NA | TRBV2
CASSERKWGGTQETQYF | TGTGCCAGCAGTGAAAGGAAGTGGGGAGGGACCCAAGAGACCCAGTACTTC | TRBJ2-5 | TRBD2 | NA | TRBV6-1
CASGFGRRLSEAFF | TGTGCTAGTGGTTTCGGAAGGCGGTTGTCGGAAGCTTTCTTT | TRBJ1-1 | NA | NA | TRBV12-5
CASSLGPGGVETQYF | TGTGCCAGCAGCTTGGGCCCCGGGGGGGTGGAGACCCAGTACTTC | TRBJ2-5 | TRBD2 | NA | TRBV5-4
CASSYNDRGRGYTF | TGTGCCAGCAGTTATAACGACAGGGGCCGGGGCTACACCTTC | TRBJ1-2 | TRBD1 | NA | TRBV6-5
CASSFSSTGAVDTQYF | TGTGCCAGCAGCTTTTCTTCTACGGGAGCTGTAGATACGCAGTATTTT | TRBJ2-3 | NA | NA | TRBV11-2